Below, one T cell receptor (beta chain) is given with its context. CDR3 length: 14 residues. V gave up 7 bases and J gave up 9 bases, with 19 bases separating them. Germline lookup yields CDR1 GTSNPN and CDR2 SVGIG (reference sequence). Across 20 to 25 US areas, participants ranged in age from about 18 to 90 years. Clinical history as reported by participants underpinned cohort assignment. Per the original data handling: Estimated nucleated cell counts came from reference gene primer amplification. The protocol was immunoSEQ multiplex PCR, while the TCRdb copy is restricted to in-frame clones and leaves out a portion. V and J calls and clone size are those listed in that table; D and trimming were worked out from the DNA. Here the sample spans 200,000 to 250,000 clones, 75% to 85% being singletons. The entry originates in a study of blood T cell repertoires in COVID-19. The overall study: T cells, B-cell-depleted T cells, or PBMCs provided the cDNA or gDNA that served as material.

This chain joins TRBV30 and TRBJ1-6, with D tentatively TRBD1 (6 bases). Sequences were obtained from PBMCs or T cells enriched from blood (not recorded which). The TCR was taken from a man aged 40-49 years who had recovered from COVID-19. CDR3 loop: CAFHRVITGSPLHF. CDR3 nucleotides: TGTGCCTTCCACAGGGTAATTACTGGTTCACCCCTCCACTTT.